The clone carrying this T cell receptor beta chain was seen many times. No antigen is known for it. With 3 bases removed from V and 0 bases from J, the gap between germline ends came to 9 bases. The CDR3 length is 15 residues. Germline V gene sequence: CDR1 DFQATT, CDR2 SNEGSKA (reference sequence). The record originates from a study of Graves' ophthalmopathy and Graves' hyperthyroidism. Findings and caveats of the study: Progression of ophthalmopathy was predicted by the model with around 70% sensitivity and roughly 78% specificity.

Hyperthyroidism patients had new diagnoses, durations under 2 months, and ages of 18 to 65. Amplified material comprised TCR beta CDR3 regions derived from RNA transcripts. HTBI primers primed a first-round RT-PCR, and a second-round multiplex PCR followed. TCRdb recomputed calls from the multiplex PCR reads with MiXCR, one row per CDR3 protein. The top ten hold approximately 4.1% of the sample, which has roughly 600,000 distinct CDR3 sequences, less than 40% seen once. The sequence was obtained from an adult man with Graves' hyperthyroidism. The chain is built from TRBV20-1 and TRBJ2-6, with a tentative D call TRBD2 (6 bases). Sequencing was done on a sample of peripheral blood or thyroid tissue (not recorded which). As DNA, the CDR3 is TGCAGTGCTAGGGAGGGATCCTCTGGGGCCAACGTCCTGACTTTC. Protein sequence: CSAREGSSGANVLTF.